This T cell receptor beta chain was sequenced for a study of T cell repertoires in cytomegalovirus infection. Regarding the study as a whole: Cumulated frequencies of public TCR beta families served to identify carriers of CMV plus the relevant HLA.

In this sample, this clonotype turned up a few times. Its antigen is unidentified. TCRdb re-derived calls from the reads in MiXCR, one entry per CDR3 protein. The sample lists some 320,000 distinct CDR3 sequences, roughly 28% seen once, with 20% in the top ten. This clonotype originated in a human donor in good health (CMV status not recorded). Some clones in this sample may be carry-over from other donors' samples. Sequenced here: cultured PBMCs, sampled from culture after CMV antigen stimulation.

The CDR3 DNA follows: TGTGCCAGCAGTTTAGAACAGTACAATCAGCCCCAGCATTTT. This gives the protein CASSLEQYNQPQHF. The rearrangement links TRBV12-3 or TRBV12-4 to TRBJ1-5; D is ambiguous. The CDR3 extends over 14 amino acids. Deletions cut 1 base from V and 3 bases from J, with 7 bases between.